This T cell receptor (beta chain) was retrieved from a study of OX40 agonist ivuxolimab in advanced cancers. At the level of the study: Patients received the agonistic anti-OX40 (CD134) antibody ivuxolimab. Administration of intravenous ivuxolimab to patients occurred every 2 weeks at 0.01 to 10 mg/kg. Those enrolled were 70% to 85% male, with a mean age of around 57 years and ages from roughly 20 to 85. Partial responses occurred in Three dose-escalation patients, one with hepatocellular carcinoma and two with cutaneous melanoma.

Only in-frame clones appear in the TCRdb table, and some are missing; sequencing was by immunoSEQ multiplex PCR. Here the sample spans just over 90,000 clones, more than 90% being singletons. Trimming pared 3 bases from V and 2 bases from J, leaving 17 bases between. The CDR3 length is 15 residues. The germline gives CDR1 GTSNPN, CDR2 SVGIG (reference sequence). The gene calls are TRBV30 and TRBJ2-7; maybe TRBD2 (7 bases). The material sequenced was CD4+ or CD8+ T cells sorted from blood, taken in a trial of the OX40 agonist ivuxolimab. The clonotype comes from an adult with an advanced solid tumor such as melanoma, head and neck, liver or kidney cancer. The chain's CDR3 is CAWSRRGGSTYEQYF. DNA for the CDR3: TGTGCCTGGAGCCGAAGGGGGGGCTCGACCTACGAGCAGTACTTC.